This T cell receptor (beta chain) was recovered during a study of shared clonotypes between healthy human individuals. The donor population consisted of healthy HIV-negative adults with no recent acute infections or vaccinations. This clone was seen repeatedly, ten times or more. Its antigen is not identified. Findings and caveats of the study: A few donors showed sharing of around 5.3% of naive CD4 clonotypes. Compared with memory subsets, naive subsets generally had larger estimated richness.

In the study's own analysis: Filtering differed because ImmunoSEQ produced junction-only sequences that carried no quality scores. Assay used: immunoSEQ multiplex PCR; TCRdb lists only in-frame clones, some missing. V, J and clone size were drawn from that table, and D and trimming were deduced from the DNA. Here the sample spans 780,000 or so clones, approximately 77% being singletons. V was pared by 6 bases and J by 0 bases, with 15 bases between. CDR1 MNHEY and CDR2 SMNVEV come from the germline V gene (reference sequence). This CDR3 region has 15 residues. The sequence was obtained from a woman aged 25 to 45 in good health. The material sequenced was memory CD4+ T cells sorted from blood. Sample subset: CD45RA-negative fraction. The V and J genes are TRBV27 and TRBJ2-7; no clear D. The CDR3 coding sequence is TGTGCCAGCAGAACCTTGGCAGGCGACTCCTACGAGCAGTACTTC. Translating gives CASRTLAGDSYEQYF.